This T cell receptor beta chain appears in the sequencing data of a study of cytomegalovirus exposure and HLA in healthy donors. Across the study: In an earlier analysis, 90 million to 130 million unique TCR beta sequences were found from 150 million to 200 million T cells. The Caucasian-associated ancestry cluster held about 80% of around 380 genotyped donors. Study-level findings and limits: Cytomegalovirus status, reportedly, was diagnosed with high specificity and sensitivity by the classifier. Per published accounts, TCR beta sequences correctly predicted the HLA-A and HLA-B alleles of most subjects.

Use of 60 Vbeta and 13 Jbeta primers characterized the PCR. Assay used: immunoSEQ multiplex PCR; TCRdb lists only in-frame clones, some missing. The repertoire holds 95,000 to 150,000 clones, with about three quarters as singletons. This CDR3 has 17 amino acids. V dropped 2 bases and J dropped 2; count of bases not matched to a gene: 11. Germline-derived CDR1 and CDR2 are GTSNPN and SVGIG (reference sequence). Comments on this clone: The antigen is not known.

The TCR sequence derives from a man aged 25 to 40 in good health and CMV-seronegative. Input material: PBMCs. V is TRBV30 and J is TRBJ2-5; 10 positions agree with TRBD1. The CDR3 protein is CAWSRDRGMRRQETQYF. CDR3 in DNA: TGTGCCTGGAGTAGGGACAGGGGAATGCGGCGACAAGAGACCCAGTACTTC.